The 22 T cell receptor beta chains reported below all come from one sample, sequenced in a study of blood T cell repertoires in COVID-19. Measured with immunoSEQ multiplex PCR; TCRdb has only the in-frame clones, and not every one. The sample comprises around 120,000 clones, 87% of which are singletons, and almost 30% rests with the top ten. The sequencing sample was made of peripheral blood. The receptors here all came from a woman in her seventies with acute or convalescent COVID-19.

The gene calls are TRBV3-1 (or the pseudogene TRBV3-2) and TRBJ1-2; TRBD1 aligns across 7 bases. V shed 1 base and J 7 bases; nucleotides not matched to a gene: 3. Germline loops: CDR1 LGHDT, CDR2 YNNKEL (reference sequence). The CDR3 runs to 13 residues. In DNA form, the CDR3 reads TGTGCCAGCAGCCAAGGACAGGGTCGTGGCTACACCTTC. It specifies CASSQGQGRGYTF.

The CDR3 is CSVVREPSGYNEQFF. DNA for the CDR3: TGCAGCGTTGTGAGGGAGCCTAGCGGCTACAATGAGCAGTTCTTC. The genes are TRBV29-1 and TRBJ2-1; the match to TRBD2 covers 7 bases. The V and J ends lost 4 bases and 3 bases, in that order; junction bases with no gene match: 9. The CDR3 runs 15 residues. Per the germline V gene, CDR1 is SQVTM and CDR2 is ANQGSEA.

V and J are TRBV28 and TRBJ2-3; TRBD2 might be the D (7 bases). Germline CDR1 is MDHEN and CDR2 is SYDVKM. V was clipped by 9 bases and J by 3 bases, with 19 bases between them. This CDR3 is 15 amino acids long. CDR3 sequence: CASDVGGAVTDTQYF. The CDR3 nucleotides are TGTGCCAGTGATGTGGGGGGGGCAGTAACAGATACGCAGTATTTT.

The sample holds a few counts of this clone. The CDR3 protein is CASRGIQGDQPQHF. Written as DNA, the CDR3 is TGTGCCAGCAGGGGAATACAGGGGGATCAGCCCCAGCATTTT. The chain uses TRBV2 and TRBJ1-5; 8 nucleotides align to TRBD1. The CDR3 consists of 14 residues. V dropped 6 bases and J dropped 5; count of bases not matched to a gene: 6. CDR1 and CDR2 (germline): SNHLY, FYNNEI.

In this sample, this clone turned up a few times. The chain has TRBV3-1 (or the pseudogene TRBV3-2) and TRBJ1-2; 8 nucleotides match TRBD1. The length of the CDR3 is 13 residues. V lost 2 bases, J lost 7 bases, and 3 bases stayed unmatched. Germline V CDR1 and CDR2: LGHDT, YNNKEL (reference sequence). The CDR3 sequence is CASSQSGGGGYTF. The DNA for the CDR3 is TGTGCCAGCAGCCAATCAGGGGGCGGTGGCTACACCTTC.

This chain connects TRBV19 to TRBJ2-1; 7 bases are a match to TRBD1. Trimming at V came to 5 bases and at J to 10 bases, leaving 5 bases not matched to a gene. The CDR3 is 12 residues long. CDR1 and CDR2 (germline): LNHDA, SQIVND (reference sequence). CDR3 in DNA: TGTGCCAGTAGTCCCGACAGGGCCGAGCAGTTCTTC. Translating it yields CASSPDRAEQFF.

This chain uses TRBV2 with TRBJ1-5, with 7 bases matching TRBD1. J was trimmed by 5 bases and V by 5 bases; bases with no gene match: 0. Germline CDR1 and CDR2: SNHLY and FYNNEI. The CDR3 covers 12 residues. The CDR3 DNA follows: TGTGCCAGCAGTACAGGGGATCAGCCCCAGCATTTT. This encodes CASSTGDQPQHF.

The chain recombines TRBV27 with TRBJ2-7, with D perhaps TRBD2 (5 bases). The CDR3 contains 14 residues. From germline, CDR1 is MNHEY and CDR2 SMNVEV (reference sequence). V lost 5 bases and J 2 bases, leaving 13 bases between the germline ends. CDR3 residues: CASSTRPGTYEQYF. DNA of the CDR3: TGTGCCAGCAGTACGAGGCCGGGAACCTACGAGCAGTACTTC.

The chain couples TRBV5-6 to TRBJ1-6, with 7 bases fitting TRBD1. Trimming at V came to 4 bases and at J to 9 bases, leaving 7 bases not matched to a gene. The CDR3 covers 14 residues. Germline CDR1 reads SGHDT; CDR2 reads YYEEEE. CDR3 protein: CASSADRRGSPLHF. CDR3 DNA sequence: TGTGCCAGCAGCGCGGACAGGCGGGGTTCACCCCTCCACTTT.

The CDR3 spells CASSQDYGTQTYEQYF. The DNA for the CDR3 is TGTGCCAGCAGCCAAGATTACGGGACACAGACCTACGAGCAGTACTTC. The chain carries TRBV3-1 (or the pseudogene TRBV3-2) and TRBJ2-7; D might be TRBD1 (6 bases). Germline CDR1 and CDR2: LGHDT and YNNKEL (reference sequence). This CDR3 is built from 16 residues. V gave up 0 bases and J gave up 2 bases, with 14 bases separating them.

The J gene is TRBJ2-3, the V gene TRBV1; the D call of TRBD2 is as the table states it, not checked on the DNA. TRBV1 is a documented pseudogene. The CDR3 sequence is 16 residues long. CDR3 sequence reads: CTSRRGLAGSTDTQYF. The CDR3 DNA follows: TGCACCAGCAGACGAGGGCTAGCGGGGAGCACAGATACGCAGTATTTT.

The CDR3 protein is CATISSSGMNNSPLHF. The CDR3 DNA sequence: TGTGCCACCATCTCCAGTTCCGGGATGAATAATTCACCCCTCCACTTT. The chain couples TRBV10-3 to TRBJ1-6; D is ambiguous. Germline CDR1 reads ENHRY; CDR2 reads SYGVKD. The germline V and J ends were trimmed by 10 bases and 5 bases, with 21 bases remaining between them. The CDR3 is made up of 16 amino acids.

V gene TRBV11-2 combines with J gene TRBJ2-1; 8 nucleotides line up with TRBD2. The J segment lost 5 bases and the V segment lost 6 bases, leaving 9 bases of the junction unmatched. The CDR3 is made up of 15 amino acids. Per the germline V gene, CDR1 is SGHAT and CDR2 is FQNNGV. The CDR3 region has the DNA TGTGCCAGCAGTTCGATAGCGGGGCTAAACAATGAGCAGTTCTTC. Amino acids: CASSSIAGLNNEQFF.

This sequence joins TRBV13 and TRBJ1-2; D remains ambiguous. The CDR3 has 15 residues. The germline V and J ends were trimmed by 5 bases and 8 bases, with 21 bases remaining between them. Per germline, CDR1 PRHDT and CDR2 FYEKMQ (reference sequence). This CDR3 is CASSRRLRSELGYTF. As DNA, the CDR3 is TGTGCCAGCAGCCGTCGACTTAGGTCTGAACTGGGCTACACCTTC.

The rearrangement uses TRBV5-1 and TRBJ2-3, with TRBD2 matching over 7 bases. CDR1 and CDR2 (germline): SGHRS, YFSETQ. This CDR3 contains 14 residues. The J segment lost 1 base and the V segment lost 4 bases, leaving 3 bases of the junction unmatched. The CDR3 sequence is CASSAGLGTDTQYF. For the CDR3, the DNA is TGCGCCAGCAGCGCCGGACTAGGCACAGATACGCAGTATTTT.

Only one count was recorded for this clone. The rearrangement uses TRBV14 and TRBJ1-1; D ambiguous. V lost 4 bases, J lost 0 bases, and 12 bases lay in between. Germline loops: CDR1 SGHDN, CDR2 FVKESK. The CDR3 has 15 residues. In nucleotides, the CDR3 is TGTGCCAGCAGCCCCCTAAGGACTATGAACACTGAAGCTTTCTTT. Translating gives CASSPLRTMNTEAFF.

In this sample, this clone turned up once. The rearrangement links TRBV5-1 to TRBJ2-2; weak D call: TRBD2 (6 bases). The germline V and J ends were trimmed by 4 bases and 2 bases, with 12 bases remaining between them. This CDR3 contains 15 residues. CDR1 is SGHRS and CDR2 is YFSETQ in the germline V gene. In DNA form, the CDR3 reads TGCGCCAGCAGCCTCGAGGGAGGCAACACCGGGGAGCTGTTTTTT. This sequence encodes CASSLEGGNTGELFF.

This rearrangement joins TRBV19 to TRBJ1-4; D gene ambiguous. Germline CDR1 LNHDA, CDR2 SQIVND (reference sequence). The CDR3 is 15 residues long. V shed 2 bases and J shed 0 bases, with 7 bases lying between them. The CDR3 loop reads CASSISVATNEKLFF. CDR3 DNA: TGTGCCAGTAGTATATCGGTTGCAACTAATGAAAAACTGTTTTTT.

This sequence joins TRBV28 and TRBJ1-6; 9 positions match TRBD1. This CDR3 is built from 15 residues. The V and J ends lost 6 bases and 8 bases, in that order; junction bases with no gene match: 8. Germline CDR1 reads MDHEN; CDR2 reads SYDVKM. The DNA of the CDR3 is TGTGCCAGCAGGACAGCGGGACAGGGTTATTCACCCCTCCACTTT. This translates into CASRTAGQGYSPLHF. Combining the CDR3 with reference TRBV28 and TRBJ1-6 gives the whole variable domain DVKVTQSSRYLVKRTGEKVFLECVQDMDHENMFWYRQDPGLGLRLIYFSYDVKMKEKGDIPEGYSVSREKKERFSLILESASTNQTSMYLCASRTAGQGYSPLHFGNGTRLTVT.

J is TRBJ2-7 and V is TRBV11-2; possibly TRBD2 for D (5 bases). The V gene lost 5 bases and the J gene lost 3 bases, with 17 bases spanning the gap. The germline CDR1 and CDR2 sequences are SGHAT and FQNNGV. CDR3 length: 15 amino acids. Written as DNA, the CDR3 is TGTGCCAGCAGCCCAATTAAGGACTCCCTCTACGAGCAGTACTTC. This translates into CASSPIKDSLYEQYF. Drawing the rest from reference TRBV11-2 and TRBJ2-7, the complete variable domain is EAGVAQSPRYKIIEKRQSVAFWCNPISGHATLYWYQQILGQGPKLLIQFQNNGVVDDSQLPKDRFSAERLKGVDSTLKIQPAKLEDSAVYLCASSPIKDSLYEQYFGPGTRLTVT.

The CDR3 nucleotides read TGTGCCAGCAGACCAAAAGGACATCCGGGTTACACCTTC. Its translation is CASRPKGHPGYTF. This chain connects TRBV11-1 to TRBJ1-2, with D maybe TRBD1 (5 bases). This CDR3 contains 13 residues. Germline V CDR1 and CDR2: SGHAT, FQDESV (reference sequence). V was shortened by 6 bases and J by 11 bases, with 19 bases between the two germline ends.

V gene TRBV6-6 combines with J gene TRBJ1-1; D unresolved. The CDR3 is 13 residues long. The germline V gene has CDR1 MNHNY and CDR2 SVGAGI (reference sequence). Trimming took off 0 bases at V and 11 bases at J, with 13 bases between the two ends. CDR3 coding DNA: TGTGCCAGCAGTTACTCGGCCCACGGGTGGGCTTTCTTT. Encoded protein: CASSYSAHGWAFF.